The sequence of this TCR beta chain was determined in a study of radiotherapy plus CTLA-4 blockade in lung cancer. Germline CDR1 is MNHEY and CDR2 is SVGAGI. Trimming left V 2 bases short and J 0 bases short, with 8 bases between. CDR3 length: 15 amino acids. Measured with immunoSEQ multiplex PCR; TCRdb has only the in-frame clones, and not every one. The sample yields about 90,000 clones, 60% to 80% seen once. The TCR sequence derives from a human donor with non-small cell lung cancer that progressed on radiotherapy plus ipilimumab. The chain employs TRBV6-5 and TRBJ1-5, with D perhaps matching TRBD1 (5 bases). The material sequenced was peripheral blood, taken from a patient treated with radiotherapy plus ipilimumab. The CDR3 DNA sequence: TGTGCCAGCAGTTACACACAGGCTAGCAATCAGCCCCAGCATTTT. Translated: CASSYTQASNQPQHF.